This T cell receptor (beta chain) is drawn from a study of blood T cell repertoires in COVID-19. Clones were sequenced by immunoSEQ multiplex PCR, and TCRdb holds only the in-frame ones, with some missing. The sample consists of 150,000 to 200,000 clones, roughly 89% of them appearing once. The ends lost 4 bases at V and 1 base at J; junction bases unmatched: 5. The CDR3 runs 15 residues. The germline CDR1 and CDR2 sequences are SGHRS and YFSETQ. This chain links TRBV5-1 with TRBJ1-1; 9 bases are a match to TRBD1. Source material: peripheral blood. The clonotype comes from a woman aged 70 to 79 with COVID-19, enrolled during active disease. The CDR3 sequence: CASSPQGQGNTEAFF. For the CDR3, the DNA is TGCGCCAGCAGCCCCCAGGGACAGGGGAACACTGAAGCTTTCTTT.